This T cell receptor beta chain was sequenced in a study of OX40 agonist ivuxolimab in advanced cancers. General notes on the study: Ivuxolimab was a fully human IgG2 agonistic monoclonal antibody targeting the costimulatory receptor OX40 (CD134). Intravenous ivuxolimab was administered to patients every 2 weeks at six dose levels: 0.01, 0.1, 0.3, 1.5, 3 and 10 mg/kg. Of the 50 or so patients in dose escalation, around 20 had hepatocellular carcinoma, approximately 15 had melanoma, 9 had renal cell carcinoma and 9 had head and neck cancer. The dose-escalation cohort was almost 85% male with a mean age of approximately 60 years, ranging from roughly 23 to 80. Prior anti-PD-1, anti-PD-L1 or anti-CTLA-4 therapy was permitted, and approximately 40% of dose-escalation patients had received checkpoint inhibitors. Partial responses occurred in three dose-escalation patients: two with cutaneous melanoma and one with hepatocellular carcinoma. Peripheral TCRbeta sequencing was intended to test whether TCR sequence diversity was altered and clonal T-cell expansion was caused by ivuxolimab. The paper reports the monotherapy dose-escalation portion (N ≈ 50 patients) of the phase I ivuxolimab trial.

The CDR3, from cysteine to phenylalanine, totals 14 residues. Only the CDR3 portion is preserved as DNA: 42 bases, with reading frame beginning at the first base. CDR1 SGHTS and CDR2 YDEGEE are derived from the germline V gene. Clipping removes 4 bases from V and 5 bases from J, with 9 as the unmatched junction base count. Overall results and qualifications from the work: Low levels of normalized T-cell clonal expansion were also seen in some patients who did not respond. The antigen specificity of the clonally expanded peripheral T cells was not determined. At doses of 0.1 to 3.0 mg/kg, clonal expansion of both CD4+ and CD8+ T cells in blood was seen between baseline and week 6. After ivuxolimab, CD8+ T cells had more expanded clones than CD4+ T cells on average. In partial responders in the 0.1-3.0 mg/kg groups, normalized peripheral clonal expansion was found to be among the lowest, especially among CD8+ T cells.

Patients with a history of autoimmune disease or receiving systemic immunosuppression were excluded from the trial. Peripheral blood for TCR sequencing was collected from all dose cohorts at baseline, on cycle 4 day 1, and on cycle 7 day 1. Samples were obtained from an open-label, multicenter, first-in-human phase I dose-escalation trial of ivuxolimab. Adults with locally advanced or metastatic head and neck squamous cell, hepatocellular, melanoma or renal cell carcinoma were enrolled in the trial. Before TCR sequencing, CD4+ T cells and CD8+ T cells from peripheral blood were sorted into separate populations. To note about this clone: It has no known antigen specificity. No much larger clone is present one base from it, and per-base qualities are unavailable.

To sequence the TCRbeta CDR3 region, genomic DNA was isolated from the sorted cells. TCRbeta CDR3 regions were sequenced using the immunoSEQ Assay. TCRdb provides this immuneACCESS table in a form limited to in-frame rearrangements. Some clones are lacking; in checked studies, under half of them reflect an unresolved V gene, and why the rest are absent is not known. The sample includes fewer than 14,000 clones, with around 72% observed a single time. The leading ten clones occupy 15% to 20% of the sample. The sample here was CD4+ or CD8+ T cells sorted from blood, taken in a trial of the OX40 agonist ivuxolimab. The receptor was isolated from an adult with an advanced solid tumor such as melanoma, head and neck, liver or kidney cancer. The chain employs TRBV5-8 and TRBJ2-7; 7 central bases correspond to TRBD2. The sequenced DNA: TGTGCCAGCAGCCAGCGGGACCCATGGGACGAGCAGTACTTC. It is translated as CASSQRDPWDEQYF.